The clone carrying this T cell receptor (beta chain) has a count of ten or more. Its cognate antigen is unknown. This specimen comes from a study of blood T cells in healthy people across ages. Study-wide points: Aged donors had fewer naive CD4+ cells and lower diversity than long-lived donors.

Trimming left V 4 bases short and J 4 bases short, with 14 bases between. CDR3 length equals 15 residues. Germline assignment: CDR1 SGHAT and CDR2 FQNNGV. A second about 6 to 12 cycle PCR used barcoded and J-beta primers. Every cDNA was tagged by a template-switch adaptor with 12 random nucleotides. Using its own MiXCR run on the 5' RACE reads, TCRdb lists one record per CDR3 protein. The repertoire has hundreds of thousands of distinct CDR3 sequences, around 28% of them found once; the top ten carry 17%. This chain connects TRBV11-2 to TRBJ1-5, with D perhaps matching TRBD1 (6 bases). This sequence originates from an elderly woman in good health. Sequenced material: blood. The CDR3 spells CASSSNRAQNQPQHF. CDR3 sequence (DNA): TGTGCCAGCAGCTCGAACAGGGCTCAGAATCAGCCCCAGCATTTT.